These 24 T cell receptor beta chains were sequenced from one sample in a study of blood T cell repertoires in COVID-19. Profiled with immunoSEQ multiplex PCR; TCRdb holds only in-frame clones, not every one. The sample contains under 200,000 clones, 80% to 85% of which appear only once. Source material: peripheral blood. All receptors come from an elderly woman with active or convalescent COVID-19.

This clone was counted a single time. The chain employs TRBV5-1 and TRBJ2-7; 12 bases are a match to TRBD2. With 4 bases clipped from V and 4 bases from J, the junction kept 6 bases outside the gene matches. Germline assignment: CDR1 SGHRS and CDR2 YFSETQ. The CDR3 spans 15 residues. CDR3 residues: CASSALAGGLYEQYF. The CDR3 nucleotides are TGCGCCAGCAGCGCTCTAGCGGGGGGGCTTTACGAGCAGTACTTC. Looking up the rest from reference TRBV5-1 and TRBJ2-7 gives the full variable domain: KAGVTQTPRYLIKTRGQQVTLSCSPISGHRSVSWYQQTPGQGLQFLFEYFSETQRNKGNFPGRFSGRQFSNSRSEMNVSTLELGDSALYLCASSALAGGLYEQYFGPGTRLTVT.

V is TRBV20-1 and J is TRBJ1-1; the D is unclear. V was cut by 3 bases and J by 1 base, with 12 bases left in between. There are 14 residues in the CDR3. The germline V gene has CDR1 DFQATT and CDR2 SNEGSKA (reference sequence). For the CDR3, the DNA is TGCAGTGCTAGTATTGGCGGTAAGAACACTGAAGCTTTCTTT. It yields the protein CSASIGGKNTEAFF.

The CDR3 loop reads CASSLDPTGGIRGYTF. Here the CDR3 DNA reads TGTGCCAGCAGCTTAGACCCGACAGGGGGTATACGTGGCTACACCTTC. The chain couples TRBV7-2 to TRBJ1-2, with 9 bases lining up with TRBD1. V shed 1 base and J 7 bases; nucleotides not matched to a gene: 10. CDR3 length: 16 amino acids. In germline, CDR1 is SGHTA, CDR2 FQGNSA.

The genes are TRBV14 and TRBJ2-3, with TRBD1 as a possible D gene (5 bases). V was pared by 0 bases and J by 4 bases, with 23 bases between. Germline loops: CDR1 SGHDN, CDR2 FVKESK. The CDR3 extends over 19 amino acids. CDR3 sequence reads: CASSQETARGPGFPDTQYF. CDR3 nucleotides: TGTGCCAGCAGCCAAGAAACCGCTAGGGGCCCTGGGTTCCCAGATACGCAGTATTTT.

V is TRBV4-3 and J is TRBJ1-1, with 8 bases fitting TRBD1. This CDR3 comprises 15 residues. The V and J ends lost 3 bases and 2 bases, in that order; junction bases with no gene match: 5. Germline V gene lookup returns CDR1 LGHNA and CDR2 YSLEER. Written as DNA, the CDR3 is TGCGCCAGCAGCCACCGAGGACAGGGAAACACTGAAGCTTTCTTT. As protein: CASSHRGQGNTEAFF.

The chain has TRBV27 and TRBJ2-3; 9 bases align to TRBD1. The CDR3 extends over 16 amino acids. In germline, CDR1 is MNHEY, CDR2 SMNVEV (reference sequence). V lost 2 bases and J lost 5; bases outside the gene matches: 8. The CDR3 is CASSLITGGGRDTQYF. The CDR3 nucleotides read TGTGCCAGCAGTTTAATTACAGGGGGCGGACGAGATACGCAGTATTTT.

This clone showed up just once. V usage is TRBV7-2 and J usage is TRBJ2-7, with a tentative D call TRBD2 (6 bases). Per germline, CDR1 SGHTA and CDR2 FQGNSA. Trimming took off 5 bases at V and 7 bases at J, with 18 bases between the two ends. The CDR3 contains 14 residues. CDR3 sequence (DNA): TGTGCCAGCAGCCTCCTCGGGAGAGGTGGAGAGCAGTACTTC. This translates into CASSLLGRGGEQYF.

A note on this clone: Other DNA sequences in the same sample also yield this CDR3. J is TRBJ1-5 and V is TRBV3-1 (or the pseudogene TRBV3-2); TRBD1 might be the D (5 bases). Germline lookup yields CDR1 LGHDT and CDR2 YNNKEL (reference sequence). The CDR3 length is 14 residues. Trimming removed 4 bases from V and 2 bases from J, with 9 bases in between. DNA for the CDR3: TGTGCCAGCAGCCTTGGGGGGGGCAATCAGCCCCAGCATTTT. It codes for CASSLGGGNQPQHF.

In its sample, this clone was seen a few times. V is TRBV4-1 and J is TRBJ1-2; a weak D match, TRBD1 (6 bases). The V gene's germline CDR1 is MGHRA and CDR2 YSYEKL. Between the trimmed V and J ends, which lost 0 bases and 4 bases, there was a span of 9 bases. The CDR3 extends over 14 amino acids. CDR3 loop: CASSQDRTVYGYTF. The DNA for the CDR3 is TGCGCCAGCAGCCAAGACAGGACAGTCTATGGCTACACCTTC.

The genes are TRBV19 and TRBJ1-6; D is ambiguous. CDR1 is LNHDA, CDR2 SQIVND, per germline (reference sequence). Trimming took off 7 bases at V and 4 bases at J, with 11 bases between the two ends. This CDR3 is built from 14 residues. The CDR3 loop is CASNPTTYNSPLHF. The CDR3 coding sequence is TGTGCCAGTAATCCTACCACTTATAATTCACCCCTCCACTTT.

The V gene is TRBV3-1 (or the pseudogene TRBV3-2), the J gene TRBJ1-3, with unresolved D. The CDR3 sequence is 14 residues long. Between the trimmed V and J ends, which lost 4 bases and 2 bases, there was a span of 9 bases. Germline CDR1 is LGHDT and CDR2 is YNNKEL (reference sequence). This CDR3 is CASSREGAGNTIYF. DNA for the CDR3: TGTGCCAGCAGCCGGGAGGGTGCTGGAAACACCATATATTTT.

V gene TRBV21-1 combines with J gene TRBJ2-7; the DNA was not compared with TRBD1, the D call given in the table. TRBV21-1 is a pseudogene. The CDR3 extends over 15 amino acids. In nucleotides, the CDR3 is TGTGCCAGCAGCCTTCGGACAGGGGCATCTTACGAGCAGTACTTC. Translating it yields CASSLRTGASYEQYF.

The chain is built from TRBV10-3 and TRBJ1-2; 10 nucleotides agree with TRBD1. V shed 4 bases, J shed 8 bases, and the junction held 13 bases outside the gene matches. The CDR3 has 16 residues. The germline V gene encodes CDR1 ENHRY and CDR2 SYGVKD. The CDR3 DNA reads TGTGCCATCAGTGCCCCCGAGGACAGGGGGGTGGGAGGCTACACCTTC. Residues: CAISAPEDRGVGGYTF.

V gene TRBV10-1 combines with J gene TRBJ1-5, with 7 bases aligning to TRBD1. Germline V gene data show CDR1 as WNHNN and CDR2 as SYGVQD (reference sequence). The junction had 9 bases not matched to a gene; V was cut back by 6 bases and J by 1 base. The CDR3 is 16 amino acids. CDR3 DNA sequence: TGCGCCAGCAGCCAACAGGGGAAGTCGAGCAATCAGCCCCAGCATTTT. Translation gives CASSQQGKSSNQPQHF.

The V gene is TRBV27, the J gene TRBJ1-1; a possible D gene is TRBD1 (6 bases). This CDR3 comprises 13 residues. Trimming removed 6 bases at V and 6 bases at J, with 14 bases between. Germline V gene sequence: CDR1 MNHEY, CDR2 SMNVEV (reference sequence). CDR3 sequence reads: CASSQRGYPEAFF. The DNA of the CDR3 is TGTGCCAGCAGCCAAAGGGGGTACCCTGAAGCTTTCTTT.

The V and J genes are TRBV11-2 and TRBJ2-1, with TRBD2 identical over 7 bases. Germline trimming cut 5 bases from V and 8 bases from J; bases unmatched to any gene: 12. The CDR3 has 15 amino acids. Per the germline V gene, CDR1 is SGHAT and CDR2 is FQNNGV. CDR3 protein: CASSRNWGGVDEQFF. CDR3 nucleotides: TGTGCCAGCAGCCGAAACTGGGGGGGGGTCGATGAGCAGTTCTTC.

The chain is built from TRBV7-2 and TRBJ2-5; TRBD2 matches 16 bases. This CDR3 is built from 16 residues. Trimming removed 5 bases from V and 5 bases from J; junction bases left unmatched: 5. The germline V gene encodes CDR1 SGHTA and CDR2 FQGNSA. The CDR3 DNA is TGTGCCAGCAGCCAGGGACTAGCGGGGGGGCAGGAGACCCAGTACTTC. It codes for CASSQGLAGGQETQYF.

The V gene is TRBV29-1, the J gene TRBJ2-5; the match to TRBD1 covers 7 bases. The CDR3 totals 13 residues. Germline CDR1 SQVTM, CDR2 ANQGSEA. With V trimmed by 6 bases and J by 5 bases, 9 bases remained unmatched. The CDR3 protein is CSVGDSAGETQYF. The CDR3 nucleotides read TGCAGCGTGGGGGACAGCGCAGGGGAGACCCAGTACTTC.

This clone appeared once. This CDR3 is CASSFANTGELFF. DNA for the CDR3: TGTGCCAGCAGTTTCGCGAACACCGGGGAGCTGTTTTTT. The V gene is TRBV6-5, the J gene TRBJ2-2; D is unclear. The V and J ends lost 4 bases and 0 bases respectively, with 3 bases between them. The CDR3 totals 13 residues. The germline gives CDR1 MNHEY, CDR2 SVGAGI.

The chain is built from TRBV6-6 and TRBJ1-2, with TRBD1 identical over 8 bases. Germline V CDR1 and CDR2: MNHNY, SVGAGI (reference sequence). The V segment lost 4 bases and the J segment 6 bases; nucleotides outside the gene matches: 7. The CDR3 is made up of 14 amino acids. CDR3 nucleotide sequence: TGTGCCAGCAGTTCCCAGGGGGCAATTGATGGCTACACCTTC. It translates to CASSSQGAIDGYTF.

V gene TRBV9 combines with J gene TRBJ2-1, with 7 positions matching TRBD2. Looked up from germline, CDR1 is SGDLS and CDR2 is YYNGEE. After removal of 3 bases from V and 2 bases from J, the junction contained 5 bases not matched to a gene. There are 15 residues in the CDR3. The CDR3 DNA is TGTGCCAGCAGCGGGAGCGGGGCGACCTACAATGAGCAGTTCTTC. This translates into CASSGSGATYNEQFF.

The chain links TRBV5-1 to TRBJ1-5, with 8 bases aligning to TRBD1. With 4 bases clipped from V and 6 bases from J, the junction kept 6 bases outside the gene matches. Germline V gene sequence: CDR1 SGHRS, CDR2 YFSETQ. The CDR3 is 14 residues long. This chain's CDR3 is CASSPGQGGQPQHF. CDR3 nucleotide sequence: TGCGCCAGCAGCCCCGGACAGGGCGGTCAGCCCCAGCATTTT.

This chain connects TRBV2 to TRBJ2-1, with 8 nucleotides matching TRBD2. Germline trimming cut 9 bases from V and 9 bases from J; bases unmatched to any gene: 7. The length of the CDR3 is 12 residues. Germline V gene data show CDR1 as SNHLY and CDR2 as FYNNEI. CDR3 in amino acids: CARLAARGEQFF. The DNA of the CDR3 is TGTGCCAGACTAGCGGCACGGGGTGAGCAGTTCTTC.

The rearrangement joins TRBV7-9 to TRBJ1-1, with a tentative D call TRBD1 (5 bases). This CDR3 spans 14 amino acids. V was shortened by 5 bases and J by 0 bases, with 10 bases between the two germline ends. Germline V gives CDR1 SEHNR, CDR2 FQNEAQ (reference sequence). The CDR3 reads CASSAGGMNTEAFF. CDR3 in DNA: TGTGCCAGCAGCGCCGGGGGAATGAACACTGAAGCTTTCTTT.